This T cell receptor beta chain emerged from a study of spatial heterogeneity in lung cancer. Study-level information: In raw reads, more than nine appearances on average were recorded for each unique TCR and UMI combination.

This clonotype was observed at least ten times. The antigen is not known. CDR3 length: 14 amino acids. CDR1 and CDR2 from the germline V gene are MNHEY and SVGAGI. Trimming removed 5 bases from V and 8 bases from J, with 15 bases in between. The time point here: sample taken at primary tumor resection. Frozen PBMC, nontumor lung or tumor provided whole RNA, which was sequenced unsorted. TCRdb reanalysed the 5' RACE reads using MiXCR and keeps one entry per CDR3 protein. Counted here are approximately 8,500 distinct CDR3 sequences, approximately 5.3% occurring once; the ten biggest clones make up 24%. General observations from the study: Tumoral mutation counts were tracked by counts of expanded intratumoral alpha and beta TCRs.

V is TRBV6-5 and J is TRBJ1-4; weak D call: TRBD1 (5 bases). This TCR was sampled from a male donor with early-stage non-small cell lung cancer. The sequences come from lung tumor tissue, collected at surgery. CDR3 region: CASSPRDPAEKLFF. The DNA for the CDR3 is TGTGCCAGCAGTCCCCGGGACCCAGCGGAAAAACTGTTTTTT.